These T cell receptor beta chains were read from a single sample in a study of human T cells and chemical hapten exposure. A single record per CDR3 protein comes from TCRdb applying MiXCR to the RACE reads. The data contain 75,000 to 90,000 distinct CDR3 sequences, 10% to 15% of them seen just once; the ten biggest clones take up roughly 3.4%. The specimen comprised whole blood, sampled in connection with sensitization to the hapten diphenylcyclopropenone (DPC). Source of these receptors: a woman aged 60-75 years with alopecia areata. Some clones in this sample may be carry-over from other donors' samples. Each CDR3 is given with its conserved first and last residue. Each record gives: D gene, CDR3 length, clone size, J gene, V gene, CDR3 protein, CDR3 DNA. A D gene is named only where the DNA matches it firmly. Size is stated for part of the rows, as once, few or many counts, or as a class when the clone is expanded.

>TRBD1|13|NA|TRBJ2-1|TRBV7-9
CASSVDRANEQFF
TGTGCCAGCAGCGTTGACAGGGCGAATGAGCAGTTCTTC
>NA|16|many|TRBJ1-4|TRBV20-1
CSARVRGKGEQEKLFF
TGCAGTGCTAGAGTTAGGGGGAAGGGGGAACAAGAAAAACTGTTTTTT
>TRBD1|14|many|TRBJ1-1|TRBV4-2
CASSQSRQGTEAFF
TGTGCCAGCAGCCAATCAAGACAGGGAACTGAAGCTTTCTTT
>NA|13|many|TRBJ1-1|TRBV6-1
CASQLLRSPTAFF
TGTGCCAGCCAACTTCTCAGGTCCCCAACAGCTTTCTTT
>NA|14|NA|TRBJ1-3|TRBV12-3/TRBV12-4
CASSLGLVRGTIYF
TGTGCCAGCAGCCTCGGACTTGTTCGTGGCACCATATATTTT
>NA|15|few|TRBJ1-6|TRBV11-2
CASSQLDSYNSPLHF
TGTGCCAGCAGCCAGTTAGACTCCTATAATTCACCCCTCCACTTT
>TRBD1|14|many|TRBJ2-5|TRBV7-6
CASSFWTGVETQYF
TGTGCCAGCAGCTTTTGGACAGGGGTGGAGACCCAGTACTTC
>NA|15|many|TRBJ1-3|TRBV20-1
CSARDHASSGNTIYF
TGCAGTGCTAGAGATCACGCAAGCTCTGGAAACACCATATATTTT
>NA|13|many|TRBJ1-1|TRBV18
CASSANGGSEAFF
TGTGCCAGCTCCGCCAACGGCGGGAGTGAAGCTTTCTTT
>NA|13|once|TRBJ1-4|TRBV20-1
CSAEDAGGEKLFF
TGCAGTGCGGAGGACGCCGGAGGCGAAAAACTGTTTTTT
>TRBD1|13|few|TRBJ2-7|TRBV7-7
CASSFGQGAEQYF
TGTGCTAGCAGCTTCGGACAGGGAGCGGAGCAGTACTTC
>NA|13|many|TRBJ1-1|TRBV24-1
CATDGRGDTEAFF
TGTGCCACCGATGGGAGGGGGGACACTGAAGCTTTCTTT
>NA|13|few|TRBJ2-2|TRBV5-4
CASSRSATGELFF
TGTGCCAGCAGCCGATCCGCTACCGGGGAGCTGTTTTTT
>NA|15|NA|TRBJ1-1|TRBV5-1
CASSLVRFRDTEAFF
TGCGCCAGCAGCTTGGTAAGGTTTAGAGACACTGAAGCTTTCTTT
>NA|16|few|TRBJ2-1|TRBV2
CASRVTSSTLSHEQFF
TGTGCCAGCAGGGTCACTAGCAGTACCCTTTCCCATGAGCAGTTCTTC
>TRBD2|14|NA|TRBJ2-5|TRBV12-3/TRBV12-4
CASSSPAGRETQYF
TGTGCCAGCAGTTCCCCAGCGGGGAGAGAGACCCAGTACTTC
>TRBD1|14|many|TRBJ2-7|TRBV6-5
CASRPRQGRREQYF
TGTGCCAGCAGGCCTCGACAGGGGCGGCGGGAGCAGTACTTC
>NA|13|many|TRBJ2-7|TRBV7-3
CASSSSDGYEQYF
TGTGCCAGCAGCTCATCGGACGGATACGAGCAGTACTTC
>NA|14|many|TRBJ1-1|TRBV3-1
CASSRGWVNTEAFF
TGTGCCAGCAGCCGAGGATGGGTGAACACTGAAGCTTTCTTT
>NA|13|NA|TRBJ2-5|TRBV20-1
CSARGVTEETQYF
TGCAGTGCTAGAGGAGTCACGGAAGAGACCCAGTACTTC
>NA|16|NA|TRBJ2-1|TRBV6-5
CASSYLRAISYNEQFF
TGTGCCAGCAGTTACCTACGTGCGATTTCCTACAATGAGCAGTTCTTC
>NA|13|few|TRBJ2-7|TRBV20-1
CSAYRQESYEQYF
TGCAGTGCTTATAGACAGGAGAGCTACGAGCAGTACTTC
>NA|12|few|TRBJ2-1|TRBV2
CASSAGGNEQFF
TGTGCCAGCAGTGCTGGGGGCAATGAGCAGTTCTTC
>NA|12|many|TRBJ2-2|TRBV30
CAWSRVTGELFF
TGTGCCTGGAGCAGGGTCACCGGGGAGCTGTTTTTT
>NA|12|many|TRBJ2-7|TRBV2
CASSEWRGEQYF
TGTGCCAGCAGTGAGTGGCGAGGCGAGCAGTACTTC
>NA|15|NA|TRBJ1-6|TRBV5-1
CASSLDRRNNSPLHF
TGCGCCAGCAGCTTGGACAGGAGAAATAATTCACCCCTCCACTTT
>NA|13|many|TRBJ1-1|TRBV10-1
CASSESRATEAFF
TGCGCCAGCAGTGAGTCCAGGGCCACTGAAGCTTTCTTT
>NA|15|few|TRBJ2-6|TRBV2
CASSEVRSGANVLTF
TGTGCCAGCAGTGAAGTTCGATCTGGGGCCAACGTCCTGACTTTC
>NA|17|NA|TRBJ1-2|TRBV9
CASSVEAGAAYRYGYTF
TGTGCCAGCAGCGTAGAGGCAGGGGCCGCCTACCGCTATGGCTACACCTTC
>TRBD1|15|many|TRBJ1-1|TRBV10-3
CAISDRTGDGGEAFF
TGTGCCATCAGTGACCGGACAGGGGATGGGGGTGAAGCTTTCTTT
>TRBD1|14|few|TRBJ1-2|TRBV6-1
CASSPGQSNYGYTF
TGTGCCAGCTCACCGGGACAGAGTAACTATGGCTACACCTTC
>NA|14|few|TRBJ2-3|TRBV5-1
CASALTGRSDTQYF
TGCGCCAGCGCATTAACAGGGAGATCAGATACGCAGTATTTT
>NA|12|many|TRBJ2-7|TRBV20-1
CSEVRTNYEQYF
TGCAGTGAGGTCAGGACCAACTACGAGCAGTACTTC
>NA|15|NA|TRBJ2-2|TRBV6-2/TRBV6-3
CASSYGAGATGELFF
TGTGCCAGCAGTTACGGAGCAGGGGCTACCGGGGAGCTGTTTTTT
>NA|16|many|TRBJ1-2|TRBV5-6
CASSLFGPGSNYGYTF
TGTGCCAGCAGCTTGTTCGGGCCCGGCTCTAACTATGGCTACACCTTC
>NA|16|few|TRBJ2-1|TRBV15
CATSSTKTSSYNEQFF
TGTGCCACCAGCAGTACAAAAACCAGCTCCTACAATGAGCAGTTCTTC
>NA|13|few|TRBJ1-5|TRBV7-9
CASSPRSNQPQHF
TGTGCCAGCAGCCCACGGAGCAATCAGCCCCAGCATTTT
>TRBD2|16|NA|TRBJ2-7|TRBV15
CATSRGTSGGLVEQYF
TGTGCCACCAGCAGAGGGACTAGCGGGGGATTGGTCGAGCAGTACTTC
>TRBD1|14|NA|TRBJ2-7|TRBV18
CASSPDRDSYEQYF
TGTGCCAGCTCCCCGGACAGGGACTCCTACGAGCAGTACTTC
>NA|13|NA|TRBJ2-1|TRBV7-9
CASSLEGGAEQFF
TGTGCCAGCAGCTTAGAGGGGGGCGCTGAGCAGTTCTTC
>NA|14|many|TRBJ1-2|TRBV29-1
CSVVGPSSFYGYTF
TGCAGCGTTGTAGGCCCCAGTTCATTCTATGGCTACACCTTC
>NA|18|few|TRBJ1-4|TRBV12-3/TRBV12-4
CASSLGPGAGVTNEKLFF
TGTGCCAGCAGTTTAGGCCCCGGGGCAGGGGTAACTAATGAAAAACTGTTTTTT
>TRBD2|18|few|TRBJ2-1|TRBV6-1
CASTTLAGANLGGNEQFF
TGTGCCAGCACCACGCTAGCGGGGGCCAACTTGGGTGGAAATGAGCAGTTCTTC
>NA|16|NA|TRBJ1-5|TRBV7-9
CASSFNQGFSNQPQHF
TGTGCCAGCAGCTTTAATCAGGGGTTTAGCAATCAGCCCCAGCATTTT
>NA|12|many|TRBJ2-3|TRBV20-1
CSAPPHTDTQYF
TGCAGTGCTCCCCCTCACACAGATACGCAGTATTTT
>NA|16|many|TRBJ2-3|TRBV18
CASSPQFRVGTDTQYF
TGTGCCAGCTCACCACAGTTCAGGGTTGGTACAGATACGCAGTATTTT
>NA|15|NA|TRBJ2-1|TRBV6-5
CASSSLENSYNEQFF
TGTGCCAGCAGCTCACTCGAAAACTCCTACAATGAGCAGTTCTTC
>NA|12|NA|TRBJ2-7|TRBV28
CASSTSLYEQYF
TGTGCCAGCAGCACCTCTCTCTACGAGCAGTACTTC
>NA|20|NA|TRBJ2-7|TRBV14
CASSSLLGRSIPGGEYEQYF
TGTGCCAGCAGCTCCCTCTTGGGCAGGTCCATACCTGGGGGCGAATACGAGCAGTACTTC
>NA|15|NA|TRBJ1-5|TRBV27
CASQQGPHSNQPQHF
TGTGCCAGCCAACAGGGCCCCCATAGCAATCAGCCCCAGCATTTT
>TRBD1|14|NA|TRBJ1-1|TRBV10-2
CASTSDRVNSEAFF
TGCGCCAGCACTTCGGACAGGGTGAACTCTGAAGCTTTCTTT
>NA|16|few|TRBJ2-1|TRBV6-4
CASPGCGKSSYNEQFF
TGTGCCAGCCCCGGATGCGGGAAGAGCTCCTACAATGAGCAGTTCTTC
>NA|15|few|TRBJ2-7|TRBV7-3
CASRRGRITPYEQYF
TGTGCCAGCAGAAGGGGACGGATAACGCCCTACGAGCAGTACTTC